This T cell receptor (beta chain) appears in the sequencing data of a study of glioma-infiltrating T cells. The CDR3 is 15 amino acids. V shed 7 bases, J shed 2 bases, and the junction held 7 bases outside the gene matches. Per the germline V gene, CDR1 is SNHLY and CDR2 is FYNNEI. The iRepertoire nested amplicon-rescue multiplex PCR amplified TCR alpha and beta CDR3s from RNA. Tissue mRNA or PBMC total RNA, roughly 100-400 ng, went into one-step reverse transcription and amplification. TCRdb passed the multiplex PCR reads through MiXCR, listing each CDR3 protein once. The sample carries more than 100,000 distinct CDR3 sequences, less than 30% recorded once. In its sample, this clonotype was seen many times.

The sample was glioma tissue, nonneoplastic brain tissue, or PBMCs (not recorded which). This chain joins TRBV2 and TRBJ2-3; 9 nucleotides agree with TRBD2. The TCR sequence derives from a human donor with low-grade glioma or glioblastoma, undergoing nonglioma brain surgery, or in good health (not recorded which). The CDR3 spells CASITASGATDTQYF. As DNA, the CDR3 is TGTGCCAGCATAACCGCTAGCGGGGCCACAGATACGCAGTATTTT.